This T cell receptor beta chain was found in a study of blood T cell repertoires in COVID-19 (dated by TCRdb to about 2020). For the study in its entirety: The collaborator samples originated in the United States, Italy and Spain and spanned the acute and convalescent phases of COVID-19. The samples were drawn from two sources: the first 160 participants of the ongoing ImmuneRACE study, and approximately 1,300 subjects contributed by 6 global collaborators. Nearly every sample came with metadata listing a de-identified subject ID, COVID-19 status, age in years and sex. Where available, HLA class I and class II types were taken from metadata supplied by the sample provider and were not determined by assay-based typing. The material from the prospective study consisted of cDNA or gDNA derived from T cells, B-cell-depleted T cells, or PBMCs. The dataset comprised deeply sampled blood TCRbeta repertoires from subjects exposed to, actively infected with, or recovered from COVID-19. A freely available public database, intended as a resource for researchers studying the immune response to SARS-CoV-2, is where the repertoires were released. Results the study describes overall, beyond this receptor: How much clinical and demographic metadata was included differed by source and by participant, and the metadata was provided uncurated.

CDR1 SGHAT and CDR2 FQNNGV were looked up in the germline V gene. CDR3 length: 14 amino acids, cysteine to phenylalanine. Left in the record is the CDR3 DNA by itself, 42 bases read in frame from the first base. V and J are truncated by 5 bases and 2 bases respectively, leaving an intervening sequence of 9 bases. Each collaborating institution followed its own protocols to collect whole blood in K2EDTA tubes. For TCRbeta analysis, collaborators shipped samples as frozen whole blood, isolated PBMCs, or DNA extracted from either of those sample types. As for this clone: It has no known antigen specificity. It has no much larger one-base neighbor in the sample; base qualities were not kept.

TCRbeta CDR3 regions were amplified from genomic DNA by means of the immunoSEQ Assay, a bias-controlled multiplex PCR. The study's processing was this. Nucleated cell counts per sample were estimated from amplification of reference gene primers within the assay. Sequence reads were collapsed and filtered to measure the absolute abundance of every unique TCRbeta CDR3 rearrangement. Productive Simpson clonality was computed per sample as the square root of Simpson's diversity index over productive rearrangements. In TCRdb, the immuneACCESS table is reduced to in-frame sequences with V and J assigned. These tables do not hold every clone; where another copy was compared, an unresolved V gene accounts for under half, and the others remain unexplained. D and trimming come from the DNA, and the V and J calls and clone size come from that table. The sample yields about 140,000 clones; around 87% were counted once. Roughly 5% of the sample rests with the top ten.

The rearranged segments are TRBV11-2 and TRBJ1-4; TRBD1 is a weak D gene call, 6 bases matching. Sequencing was carried out using peripheral blood. This receptor was identified in a human donor in a cohort sampled during active COVID-19. Here is the DNA: TGTGCCAGCAGCGTACAGGGTACTAATGAAAAACTGTTTTTT. The resulting protein is CASSVQGTNEKLFF.